Each of the 20 T cell receptor beta chains below was sequenced from the same sample in a study of cytomegalovirus exposure and HLA in healthy donors. The primer mix had 60 Vbeta and 13 Jbeta primers. Sequencing was performed with immunoSEQ multiplex PCR; in TCRdb, only in-frame clones are kept and a portion is missing. The data show approximately 120,000 clones, and the top ten clones hold 1%. The sequenced sample consisted of PBMCs. The receptors here all came from a man aged 18 to 30 in good health and CMV-seronegative.

The V call is TRBV5-4, the J call TRBJ1-1; 7 bases map to TRBD1. The CDR3 runs to 15 residues. The germline V gene has CDR1 SGHNT and CDR2 YYREEE (reference sequence). Trimming at V came to 4 bases and at J to 4 bases, leaving 10 bases not matched to a gene. CDR3 in DNA: TGTGCCAGCAGCCGGACAGGTGGAAGGGGCACTGAAGCTTTCTTT. This translates into CASSRTGGRGTEAFF.

V and J are TRBV30 and TRBJ1-1; D is possibly TRBD1 (5 bases). Germline V gives CDR1 GTSNPN, CDR2 SVGIG (reference sequence). The CDR3 spans 11 residues. V lost 2 bases and J 11 bases, leaving 12 bases between the germline ends. The CDR3 sequence is CAWSFQGEAFF. Here the CDR3 DNA reads TGTGCCTGGAGTTTTCAGGGTGAGGCTTTCTTT.

V usage is TRBV5-6 and J usage is TRBJ1-6; D is possibly TRBD1 (6 bases). CDR1 and CDR2 (germline): SGHDT, YYEEEE. V dropped 4 bases and J dropped 8 bases, with 16 bases sitting between them. The CDR3 has 15 amino acids. The CDR3 loop is CASSTGQQVYSPLHF. CDR3 DNA: TGTGCCAGCAGCACCGGACAGCAAGTGTATTCACCCCTCCACTTT.

The chain is built from TRBV25-1 and TRBJ2-7; perhaps TRBD1 as D (6 bases). CDR1 MGHDK and CDR2 SYGVNS come from the germline V gene. This CDR3 has 15 residues. V was shortened by 6 bases and J by 2 bases, with 17 bases between the two germline ends. The CDR3 DNA sequence: TGTGCCAGCAGGAGGGCAGGGGAAAACACCTACGAGCAGTACTTC. Its protein product is CASRRAGENTYEQYF.

The chain employs TRBV27 and TRBJ1-5; tentative D call: TRBD1 (6 bases). V dropped 5 bases and J dropped 6 bases, with 14 bases sitting between them. CDR3 length equals 14 residues. From germline, CDR1 is MNHEY and CDR2 SMNVEV (reference sequence). The DNA for the CDR3 is TGTGCCAGCAGTGCTATCAACAGGGCTCAGCCCCAGCATTTT. It yields the protein CASSAINRAQPQHF.

The chain links TRBV4-1 to TRBJ2-3; 12 bases fit TRBD2. CDR1 is MGHRA, CDR2 YSYEKL, per germline. This CDR3 has 16 residues. With V trimmed by 7 bases and J by 3 bases, 8 bases remained unmatched. The CDR3 spells CASTPSGGARTDTQYF. In DNA, the CDR3 is TGCGCCAGCACCCCTAGCGGGGGGGCCCGTACAGATACGCAGTATTTT.

The chain is built from TRBV5-1 and TRBJ1-1; D is uncertain. The CDR3 contains 13 residues. The ends were cut back, 0 bases at V and 0 bases at J, with 3 bases in the middle. Germline CDR1 is SGHRS and CDR2 is YFSETQ. CDR3 loop: CASSLALNTEAFF. Written as DNA, the CDR3 is TGCGCCAGCAGCTTGGCTTTGAACACTGAAGCTTTCTTT.

V gene TRBV29-1 combines with J gene TRBJ2-7; D is unresolved. The CDR3 loop spans 11 amino acids. CDR1 SQVTM and CDR2 ANQGSEA come from the germline V gene. Deletions cut 0 bases from V and 12 bases from J, with 12 bases between. The CDR3 bases are TGCAGCGTTGAAGATGGGTGGGCAACGTACTTC. It encodes CSVEDGWATYF.

This chain uses TRBV11-2 with TRBJ2-7, with 7 bases lining up with TRBD1. V lost 6 bases to trimming and J lost 6 bases; unmatched junction nucleotides: 2. The CDR3 runs 11 residues. Germline V gives CDR1 SGHAT, CDR2 FQNNGV. The CDR3 loop reads CASRTGTEQYF. CDR3 nucleotide sequence: TGTGCCAGCAGGACAGGGACCGAGCAGTACTTC. Supplemented by reference TRBV11-2 and TRBJ2-7, the full variable domain reads EAGVAQSPRYKIIEKRQSVAFWCNPISGHATLYWYQQILGQGPKLLIQFQNNGVVDDSQLPKDRFSAERLKGVDSTLKIQPAKLEDSAVYLCASRTGTEQYFGPGTRLTVT.

The V and J genes are TRBV5-4 and TRBJ1-2; TRBD1 matches at 7 bases. V lost 0 bases, J lost 4 bases, and 6 bases stayed unmatched. CDR3 length equals 15 residues. From germline, CDR1 is SGHNT and CDR2 YYREEE (reference sequence). The CDR3 coding sequence is TGTGCCAGCAGCTTGGCACGGGACAGATTCTATGGCTACACCTTC. This gives the protein CASSLARDRFYGYTF. The variable domain in full, with the rest retrieved from reference TRBV5-4 and TRBJ1-2, is ETGVTQSPTHLIKTRGQQVTLRCSSQSGHNTVSWYQQALGQGPQFIFQYYREEENGRGNFPPRFSGLQFPNYSSELNVNALELDDSALYLCASSLARDRFYGYTFGSGTRLTVV.

On this clone itself: The junction does not match germline at one end; this may be a read error. V is TRBV6-1 and J is TRBJ1-1, with 7 bases that match TRBD1. The CDR3 is 11 amino acids. The V gene's germline CDR1 is MNHNS and CDR2 SASEGT. The CDR3 sequence is CARSSGQIFLF. CDR3 in DNA: TGTGCCAGGTCGTCGGGACAGATCTTCCTCTTT.

The J gene is TRBJ1-2, the V gene TRBV27; D perhaps matches TRBD1 (5 bases). This CDR3 has 14 residues. V lost 5 bases and J 4 bases, leaving 14 bases between the germline ends. Germline V gene data show CDR1 as MNHEY and CDR2 as SMNVEV (reference sequence). The CDR3 DNA reads as TGTGCCAGCAGTCTCGGTAGGGGCCTCTATGGCTACACCTTC. This encodes CASSLGRGLYGYTF.

The chain employs TRBV10-1 and TRBJ2-1, with D possibly being TRBD1 (6 bases). This CDR3 is built from 16 residues. From germline, CDR1 is WNHNN and CDR2 SYGVQD (reference sequence). V lost 5 bases, J lost 9 bases, and 23 bases lay in between. This chain's CDR3 is CASSTRTGLSFSEQFF. The CDR3 nucleotides are TGCGCCAGCAGTACACGAACAGGGCTTTCGTTCAGTGAGCAGTTCTTC.

The rearrangement links TRBV5-1 to TRBJ2-1, with TRBD2 identical over 10 bases. The junction had 6 bases not matched to a gene; V was cut back by 1 base and J by 8 bases. From germline, CDR1 is SGHRS and CDR2 YFSETQ. The CDR3 covers 15 residues. In DNA form, the CDR3 reads TGCGCCAGCAGCTTGTGGACTAGCGGAGAATATGAGCAGTTCTTC. This codes for CASSLWTSGEYEQFF.

CDR3 in DNA: TGTGCCTGGAGTGTACGACAGGGGCAGAGAACTGCAACTAATGAAAAACTGTTTTTT. This translates into CAWSVRQGQRTATNEKLFF. The chain carries TRBV30 and TRBJ1-4; 8 nucleotides agree with TRBD1. Germline CDR1 reads GTSNPN; CDR2 reads SVGIG (reference sequence). The CDR3 spans 19 residues. The V gene end was trimmed by 0 bases and the J gene end by 0 bases; junction bases not matched to a gene: 12.

The rearrangement links TRBV6-1 to TRBJ1-2; D is unresolved. Germline CDR1 reads MNHNS; CDR2 reads SASEGT. The V gene lost 6 bases and the J gene lost 4 bases, with 12 bases spanning the gap. The CDR3 extends over 13 amino acids. The DNA of the CDR3 is TGTGCCAGCAGGAACCAGGCTTTCTATGGCTACACCTTC. Amino acid sequence: CASRNQAFYGYTF.

V usage is TRBV11-2 and J usage is TRBJ1-2; a weak D match, TRBD1 (6 bases). Trimming stripped 3 bases from V and 0 bases from J, with 11 bases between. The V gene's germline CDR1 is SGHAT and CDR2 FQNNGV. The CDR3 runs to 15 residues. CDR3 in DNA: TGTGCCAGCAGCTTGGGACAATCAGCTAACTATGGCTACACCTTC. Amino acid sequence: CASSLGQSANYGYTF.

The chain uses TRBV4-1 and TRBJ2-7, with TRBD1 matching over 7 bases. Germline values: CDR1 MGHRA, CDR2 YSYEKL. The V segment lost 1 base and the J segment 3 bases; nucleotides outside the gene matches: 3. The CDR3 contains 14 residues. The CDR3 DNA is TGCGCCAGCAGCCAAGCTAGGGGGCTCTACGAGCAGTACTTC. This encodes CASSQARGLYEQYF.

The genes are TRBV27 and TRBJ1-1, with TRBD1 matching 7 bases. Germline-derived CDR1 and CDR2 are MNHEY and SMNVEV (reference sequence). The CDR3 length is 15 residues. V lost 2 bases, J lost 4 bases, and 7 bases stayed unmatched. CDR3 sequence reads: CASSLRIQGSTEAFF. In DNA form, the CDR3 reads TGTGCCAGCAGTTTACGGATACAGGGGAGCACTGAAGCTTTCTTT.

The chain carries TRBV27 and TRBJ1-1, with D maybe TRBD1 (5 bases). The CDR3 runs 14 residues. Between the trimmed V and J ends, which lost 5 bases and 3 bases, there was a span of 13 bases. From germline, CDR1 is MNHEY and CDR2 SMNVEV (reference sequence). The CDR3 DNA reads as TGTGCCAGCAGTATCACAGGTGGGTACACTGAAGCTTTCTTT. This encodes CASSITGGYTEAFF.